These 3 T cell receptor beta chains originate from one sample sequenced in a study of brain T cells in children with intractable seizures. Time point meaning: blood from clinic visit 5 months post-surgery; TSC patient then seizure free. Sequenced by immunoSEQ multiplex PCR; TCRdb stores in-frame clones only, minus some. The sample shows about 340,000 clones, over 90% of them seen only once. The material sequenced was peripheral blood, taken more than 4 months after surgery. These receptors were taken from a boy in the first two years of life with tuberous sclerosis and intractable seizures.

Only one count was recorded for this clone. This chain links TRBV30 with TRBJ1-1; 8 bases fit TRBD1. V lost 5 bases, J lost 3 bases, and 11 bases stayed unmatched. Germline V gives CDR1 GTSNPN, CDR2 SVGIG (reference sequence). The CDR3 is 15 residues long. This CDR3 reads CAWGRGDRSDTEAFF. CDR3 DNA sequence: TGTGCCTGGGGGCGTGGGGACAGGTCCGACACTGAAGCTTTCTTT.

This clone was seen a single time. The rearrangement uses TRBV24-1 and TRBJ2-5; 9 bases are shared with TRBD2. CDR3 size: 16 residues. V shed 0 bases, J shed 0 bases, and the junction held 1 base outside the gene matches. The germline gives CDR1 KGHDR, CDR2 SFDVKD. The CDR3 loop reads CATSDLTSGYQETQYF. The CDR3 coding sequence is TGTGCCACCAGTGATTTGACTAGCGGGTACCAAGAGACCCAGTACTTC.

The rearrangement uses TRBV13 and TRBJ2-4; the D is unclear. The germline V gene encodes CDR1 PRHDT and CDR2 FYEKMQ (reference sequence). The CDR3 spans 14 residues. Between the trimmed V and J ends, which lost 2 bases and 6 bases, there was a span of 11 bases. The chain's CDR3 is CASSLRLGGNIQYF. The CDR3 DNA sequence: TGTGCCAGCAGCTTAAGGTTGGGTGGAAACATTCAGTACTTC.